Following are 30 T cell receptor beta chains from one sample sequenced in a study of post-analysis software for immune sequencing data. The antigens these receptors bind are not known. The TCR beta cDNA libraries carried unique molecular identifiers. TCRdb passed the PCR reads through MiXCR, listing each CDR3 protein once. The data hold roughly 700,000 distinct CDR3 sequences, with 30% observed a single time. Findings of the study overall: Comparison of patients with controls showed a handful of TRBV segments more frequent in patients, TRBV5-6, TRBV5-1 and TRBV20-1 among them.

The sample consisted of blood. The origin of the receptors is a girl under 18 with multiple sclerosis.

The CDR3 bases are TGTGCCAGCAGCTTACACAGGGCATCAGGTCAGCCCCAGCATTTT. It translates to CASSLHRASGQPQHF. V usage is TRBV7-2 and J usage is TRBJ1-5; the D gene is possibly TRBD1 (6 bases). With 2 bases removed from V and 6 bases from J, the gap between germline ends came to 14 bases. The CDR3 is made up of 15 amino acids. Germline CDR1 SGHTA, CDR2 FQGNSA.

The chain employs TRBV7-2 and TRBJ2-6, with D uncertain. The germline V gene encodes CDR1 SGHTA and CDR2 FQGNSA. V lost 5 bases, J lost 2 bases, and 10 bases lay in between. The CDR3 contains 15 residues. CDR3 loop: CASSPQNPGANVLTF. CDR3 sequence (DNA): TGTGCCAGCAGCCCACAGAACCCTGGGGCCAACGTCCTGACTTTC.

Only a few counts were recorded for this clonotype. The chain couples TRBV20-1 to TRBJ2-5; weak D call: TRBD1 (6 bases). The CDR3 length is 14 residues. CDR1 is DFQATT, CDR2 SNEGSKA, per germline (reference sequence). The V end lost 0 bases, the J end lost 2 bases, and 10 bases lay between the germline ends. The CDR3: CSARERQDQETQYF. For the CDR3, the DNA is TGCAGTGCTAGAGAGAGACAGGATCAAGAGACCCAGTACTTC.

The chain carries TRBV20-1 and TRBJ2-3; weak D call: TRBD1 (5 bases). V was cut by 4 bases and J by 2 bases, with 13 bases left in between. The CDR3 extends over 14 amino acids. Germline assignment: CDR1 DFQATT and CDR2 SNEGSKA (reference sequence). The CDR3 sequence: CSAKSDTNTDTQYF. The CDR3 nucleotides are TGCAGTGCTAAATCGGACACTAACACAGATACGCAGTATTTT.

This clonotype was seen more than once but under ten times. V is TRBV18 and J is TRBJ2-7; D possibly corresponds to TRBD2 (6 bases). Trimming removed 4 bases from V and 0 bases from J, with 13 bases in between. The CDR3 is 15 amino acids. CDR1 is KGHSH and CDR2 is LQKENI in the germline V gene. In DNA, the CDR3 is TGTGCCAGCTCACAGGAGGGACCGGTCTCCTACGAGCAGTACTTC. As protein: CASSQEGPVSYEQYF.

The CDR3 reads CATSRGLGRGKNIQYF. The DNA of the CDR3 is TGTGCCACCAGCAGAGGGCTAGGGAGGGGCAAAAACATTCAGTACTTC. The rearrangement joins TRBV15 to TRBJ2-4; 7 nucleotides align to TRBD2. Germline CDR1 reads LNHNV; CDR2 reads YYDKDF (reference sequence). The V gene end was trimmed by 1 base and the J gene end by 3 bases; junction bases not matched to a gene: 6. This CDR3 comprises 16 residues.

The gene calls are TRBV6-5 and TRBJ2-1; perhaps TRBD2 as D (6 bases). V was pared by 6 bases and J by 6 bases, with 12 bases between. Germline values: CDR1 MNHEY, CDR2 SVGAGI. This CDR3 comprises 13 residues. The CDR3 loop is CASRTGGGNEQFF. CDR3 sequence (DNA): TGTGCCAGCAGGACTGGGGGAGGCAATGAGCAGTTCTTC.

The chain links TRBV29-1 to TRBJ1-1; TRBD1 matches at 7 bases. The CDR3 extends over 16 amino acids. With V trimmed by 7 bases and J by 0 bases, 14 bases remained unmatched. CDR1 is SQVTM, CDR2 ANQGSEA, per germline. In DNA, the CDR3 is TGCAGCGCCGTACCGGGACAGTGGAAAATGAACACTGAAGCTTTCTTT. Translated, it gives CSAVPGQWKMNTEAFF.

This clonotype has only a few counts. The chain links TRBV4-3 to TRBJ2-5, with 7 bases aligning to TRBD1. Looked up from germline, CDR1 is LGHNA and CDR2 is YSLEER. The V segment lost 0 bases and the J segment 4 bases; nucleotides outside the gene matches: 5. CDR3 length: 15 amino acids. CDR3 sequence: CASSQDRGPRETQYF. The CDR3 bases are TGCGCCAGCAGCCAAGATAGGGGGCCTCGAGAGACCCAGTACTTC.

The DNA for the CDR3 is TGTGCCAGCAGTTTATCAGCAGGGGGGGTGGAAGAGACCCAGTACTTC. This encodes CASSLSAGGVEETQYF. This rearrangement joins TRBV28 to TRBJ2-5; D could derive from TRBD1 or TRBD2 (7 bases each). Germline values: CDR1 MDHEN, CDR2 SYDVKM. The germline V and J ends were trimmed by 1 base and 3 bases, with 15 bases remaining between them. The CDR3 totals 16 residues.

This clonotype came up a few times. The CDR3 DNA reads TGTGCCGCCGGAGTAAGGGGGTCATCAACAGATACGCAGTATTTT. It specifies CAAGVRGSSTDTQYF. The rearrangement uses TRBV27 and TRBJ2-3; D possibly corresponds to TRBD1 (6 bases). Germline CDR1 and CDR2: MNHEY and SMNVEV (reference sequence). This CDR3 is built from 15 residues. The germline V and J ends were trimmed by 11 bases and 3 bases, with 21 bases remaining between them.

This sequence joins TRBV29-1 and TRBJ2-2, with 9 nucleotides matching TRBD1. CDR3 length equals 14 residues. The J segment lost 2 bases and the V segment lost 7 bases, leaving 5 bases of the junction unmatched. Germline V lookup: CDR1 SQVTM, CDR2 ANQGSEA. CDR3 bases: TGCAGCGGTGGACAGGGGCGTAACACCGGGGAGCTGTTTTTT. This sequence encodes CSGGQGRNTGELFF.

J is TRBJ2-2 and V is TRBV21-1; the table calls TRBD1, which could not be checked here. TRBV21-1 is a recognized pseudogene. The CDR3 is 13 residues long. The CDR3 sequence: CASTLGGTGELFF. CDR3 nucleotides: TGTGCCAGCACCTTGGGGGGAACCGGGGAGCTGTTTTTT.

The chain recombines TRBV7-8 with TRBJ2-1; D may be TRBD2 (6 bases). Trimming stripped 0 bases from V and 0 bases from J, with 12 bases between. From germline, CDR1 is SGHVS and CDR2 FQNEAQ. The CDR3 runs to 17 residues. The CDR3 is CASSLAFAGSSYNEQFF. The CDR3 DNA reads as TGTGCCAGCAGCTTAGCGTTTGCGGGGAGCTCCTACAATGAGCAGTTCTTC.

J is TRBJ2-5 and V is TRBV25-1, with 11 bases that match TRBD1. CDR1 MGHDK and CDR2 SYGVNS come from the germline V gene. The CDR3 extends over 18 amino acids. V gave up 1 base and J gave up 3 bases; unmatched junction bases: 10. CDR3 DNA sequence: TGTGCCAGCAGTGAATCGGTCCCGGGACAGGGGGGAAAAGAGACCCAGTACTTC. Amino acids: CASSESVPGQGGKETQYF.

The chain employs TRBV6-2 or TRBV6-3 and TRBJ2-7, with no clear D. The CDR3 is 14 amino acids. Germline CDR1 and CDR2: MNHEY and SVGEGT. The ends were cut back, 2 bases at V and 3 bases at J, with 11 bases in the middle. CDR3 loop: CASSYIRNGYEQYF. In DNA, the CDR3 is TGTGCCAGCAGTTACATAAGGAACGGCTACGAGCAGTACTTC.

V is TRBV24-1 and J is TRBJ2-1, with D possibly called TRBD1 or TRBD2 (6 bases each). The CDR3 is 16 amino acids. Trimming took off 3 bases at V and 6 bases at J, with 17 bases between the two ends. Germline V gene sequence: CDR1 KGHDR, CDR2 SFDVKD. The CDR3 is CATSDLGGLGFNEQFF. The CDR3 DNA reads TGTGCCACCAGTGATCTAGGGGGACTTGGATTCAATGAGCAGTTCTTC.

This clonotype appeared many times. V gene TRBV5-6 combines with J gene TRBJ1-2; D gene ambiguous. CDR1 is SGHDT, CDR2 YYEEEE, per germline. This CDR3 region has 12 residues. V was trimmed by 4 bases and J by 0 bases, leaving 4 bases between them. The chain's CDR3 is CASSPSNYGYTF. The CDR3 DNA is TGTGCCAGCAGCCCCTCTAACTATGGCTACACCTTC.

The table lists this clonotype with a few counts. The chain employs TRBV10-3 and TRBJ2-5; D call uncertain. The CDR3 totals 13 residues. Germline-derived CDR1 and CDR2 are ENHRY and SYGVKD. Between the trimmed V and J ends, which lost 5 bases and 2 bases, there was a span of 9 bases. CDR3 sequence reads: CAISQLLQETQYF. In DNA, the CDR3 is TGTGCCATCAGTCAACTCCTACAAGAGACCCAGTACTTC.

This clonotype was detected a few times. The chain uses TRBV3-1 and TRBJ1-5; no firm D call. The V gene lost 4 bases and the J gene lost 4 bases, with 8 bases spanning the gap. The CDR3 consists of 13 residues. Germline CDR1 is LGHDT and CDR2 is YNNKEL (reference sequence). The CDR3 loop reads CASSPLVNQPQHF. Written as DNA, the CDR3 is TGTGCCAGCAGCCCGCTAGTGAATCAGCCCCAGCATTTT.

The sample holds a few counts of this clonotype. The gene calls are TRBV6-2 or TRBV6-3 and TRBJ2-7; TRBD2 matches at 11 bases. The germline gives CDR1 MNHEY, CDR2 SVGEGT. Unmatched junction bases numbered 9, after V lost 4 bases and J lost 4 bases. The CDR3 consists of 16 residues. The DNA of the CDR3 is TGTGCCAGCAGTTCAGTCCGCGGGACTAGCGGTTACGAGCAGTACTTC. Translation gives CASSSVRGTSGYEQYF.

This clonotype was counted only a few times. This chain uses TRBV7-9 with TRBJ1-2; 7 bases are shared with TRBD1. This CDR3 region has 14 residues. Unmatched junction bases numbered 8, after V lost 2 bases and J lost 8 bases. Germline CDR1 is SEHNR and CDR2 is FQNEAQ (reference sequence). In nucleotides, the CDR3 is TGTGCCAGCAGCTTACCTGACAGGGATCGCGGCTACACCTTC. It is translated as CASSLPDRDRGYTF.

V and J are TRBV4-1 and TRBJ2-1; the D gene is possibly TRBD2 (5 bases). Trimming took 0 bases from V and 5 from J, leaving 11 bases between them. CDR3 size: 15 residues. Germline lookup yields CDR1 MGHRA and CDR2 YSYEKL. The CDR3 sequence is CASSQELGLDNEQFF. CDR3 in DNA: TGCGCCAGCAGCCAAGAACTAGGACTCGACAATGAGCAGTTCTTC.

This clonotype was detected only a few times. V usage is TRBV6-6 and J usage is TRBJ1-1, with D perhaps TRBD1 (6 bases). V dropped 9 bases and J dropped 8 bases, with 13 bases sitting between them. Germline CDR1 is MNHNY and CDR2 is SVGAGI (reference sequence). The CDR3 has 11 residues. The CDR3 region has the DNA TGTGCCAGTTCCAGGACAGACGAAGCTTTCTTT. This sequence encodes CASSRTDEAFF.

The chain employs TRBV4-1 and TRBJ1-1; D remains unclear. The CDR3 has 14 residues. Between the trimmed V and J ends, which lost 1 base and 1 base, there was a span of 7 bases. Germline CDR1 reads MGHRA; CDR2 reads YSYEKL. CDR3 bases: TGCGCCAGCAGCCAAGGGCTTAAGAACACTGAAGCTTTCTTT. The encoded protein is CASSQGLKNTEAFF.

This clonotype was detected a few times. The V gene is TRBV6-2 or TRBV6-3, the J gene TRBJ2-7; D is uncertain. From germline, CDR1 is MNHEY and CDR2 SVGEGT. The ends were cut back, 2 bases at V and 0 bases at J, with 5 bases in the middle. The CDR3 is 13 residues long. In nucleotides, the CDR3 is TGTGCCAGCAGTTACCCGAGCTCCTACGAGCAGTACTTC. It translates to CASSYPSSYEQYF.

The chain couples TRBV7-2 to TRBJ2-3; 9 nucleotides align to TRBD2. The junction had 14 bases not matched to a gene; V was cut back by 5 bases and J by 14 bases. Looked up from germline, CDR1 is SGHTA and CDR2 is FQGNSA. The CDR3 consists of 14 residues. The CDR3 region is CASSKQAPGTSTYF. The CDR3 DNA reads as TGTGCCAGCAGCAAACAAGCCCCCGGGACTAGCACGTATTTT.

The chain has TRBV7-2 and TRBJ2-3; perhaps TRBD1 as D (6 bases). Germline CDR1 and CDR2: SGHTA and FQGNSA. The CDR3 contains 15 residues. V was cut by 3 bases and J by 0 bases, with 10 bases left in between. The chain's CDR3 is CASSFGQGSTDTQYF. The CDR3 nucleotides read TGTGCCAGCAGCTTCGGGCAGGGGAGCACAGATACGCAGTATTTT.

This clonotype turned up a few times. The chain uses TRBV20-1 and TRBJ1-5; 10 positions agree with TRBD1. This CDR3 contains 13 residues. CDR1 is DFQATT, CDR2 SNEGSKA, per germline (reference sequence). The J segment lost 7 bases and the V segment lost 6 bases, leaving 6 bases of the junction unmatched. The CDR3, as DNA: TGCAGTGCAACTGACAGGGGGCTGCAGCCCCAGCATTTT. Its protein product is CSATDRGLQPQHF.

V and J are TRBV7-2 and TRBJ1-2; 7 bases line up with TRBD1. The CDR3 loop spans 18 amino acids. With V trimmed by 2 bases and J by 4 bases, 16 bases remained unmatched. Germline assignment: CDR1 SGHTA and CDR2 FQGNSA. The CDR3 loop reads CASSLLRRTGGGGYGYTF. CDR3 in DNA: TGTGCCAGCAGCTTACTCCGCAGGACAGGAGGGGGTGGCTATGGCTACACCTTC.